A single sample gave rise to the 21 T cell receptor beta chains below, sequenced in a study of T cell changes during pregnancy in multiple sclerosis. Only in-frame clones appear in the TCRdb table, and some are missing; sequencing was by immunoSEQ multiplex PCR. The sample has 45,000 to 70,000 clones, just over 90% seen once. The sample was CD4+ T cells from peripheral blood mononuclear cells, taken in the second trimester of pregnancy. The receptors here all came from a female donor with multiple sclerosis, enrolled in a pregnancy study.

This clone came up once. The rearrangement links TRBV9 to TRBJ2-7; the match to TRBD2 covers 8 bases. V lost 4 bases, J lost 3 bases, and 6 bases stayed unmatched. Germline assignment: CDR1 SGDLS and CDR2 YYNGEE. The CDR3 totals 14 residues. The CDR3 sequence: CASSSGGVVYEQYF. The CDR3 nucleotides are TGTGCCAGCAGCTCGGGGGGGGTCGTCTACGAGCAGTACTTC.

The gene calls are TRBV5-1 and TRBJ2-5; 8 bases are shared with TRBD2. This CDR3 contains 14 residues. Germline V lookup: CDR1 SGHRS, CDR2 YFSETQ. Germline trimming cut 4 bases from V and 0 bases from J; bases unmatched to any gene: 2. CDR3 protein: CASSPGGYQETQYF. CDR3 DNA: TGCGCCAGCAGCCCGGGGGGGTACCAAGAGACCCAGTACTTC.

The CDR3 DNA reads as TGTGCCACCCGATGGGGCAGGGAGGATGAGCAGTTCTTC. Translation gives CATRWGREDEQFF. The J gene is TRBJ2-1, the V gene TRBV6-6, with D tentatively TRBD2 (6 bases). CDR1 is MNHNY and CDR2 is SVGAGI in the germline V gene (reference sequence). This CDR3 region has 13 residues. Trimming stripped 10 bases from V and 8 bases from J, with 18 bases between.

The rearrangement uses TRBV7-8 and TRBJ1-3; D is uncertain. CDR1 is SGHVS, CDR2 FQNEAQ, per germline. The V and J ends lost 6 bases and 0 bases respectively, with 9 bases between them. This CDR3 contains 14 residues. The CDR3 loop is CASRGVNSGNTIYF. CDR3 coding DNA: TGTGCCAGCAGGGGAGTCAACTCTGGAAACACCATATATTTT.

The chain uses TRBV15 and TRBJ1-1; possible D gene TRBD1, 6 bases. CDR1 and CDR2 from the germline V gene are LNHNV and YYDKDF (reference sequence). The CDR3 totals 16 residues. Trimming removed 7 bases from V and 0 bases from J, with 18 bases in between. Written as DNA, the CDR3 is TGTGCCACCAACACAGGGTCCCCGCGATTGAACACTGAAGCTTTCTTT. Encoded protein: CATNTGSPRLNTEAFF.

As DNA, the CDR3 is TGTGCCAGCAGCTTCCGATGGGGCTCCAATCAGCCCCAGCATTTT. Protein: CASSFRWGSNQPQHF. This chain joins TRBV5-8 and TRBJ1-5; weak D call: TRBD1 (5 bases). Trimming took off 2 bases at V and 3 bases at J, with 12 bases between the two ends. The germline CDR1 and CDR2 sequences are SGHTS and YDEGEE. The CDR3 runs 15 residues.

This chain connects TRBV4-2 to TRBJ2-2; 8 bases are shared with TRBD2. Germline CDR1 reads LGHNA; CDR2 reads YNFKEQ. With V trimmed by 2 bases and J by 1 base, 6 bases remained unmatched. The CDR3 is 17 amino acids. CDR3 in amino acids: CASSQTTSGQNTGELFF. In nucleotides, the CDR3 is TGTGCCAGCAGCCAAACCACTAGCGGCCAGAACACCGGGGAGCTGTTTTTT.

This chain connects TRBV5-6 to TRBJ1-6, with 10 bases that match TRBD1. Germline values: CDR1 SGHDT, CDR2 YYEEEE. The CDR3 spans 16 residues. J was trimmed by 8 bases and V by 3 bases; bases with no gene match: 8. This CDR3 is CASSSLRQGADSPLHF. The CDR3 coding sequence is TGTGCCAGCAGCTCTCTTCGACAGGGGGCTGATTCACCCCTCCACTTT.

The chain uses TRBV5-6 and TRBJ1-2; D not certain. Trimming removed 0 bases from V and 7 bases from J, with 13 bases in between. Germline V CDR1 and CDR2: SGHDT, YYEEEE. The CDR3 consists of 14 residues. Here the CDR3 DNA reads TGTGCCAGCAGCTTGGGACTTCCCTTGGGTGGCTACACCTTC. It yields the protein CASSLGLPLGGYTF.

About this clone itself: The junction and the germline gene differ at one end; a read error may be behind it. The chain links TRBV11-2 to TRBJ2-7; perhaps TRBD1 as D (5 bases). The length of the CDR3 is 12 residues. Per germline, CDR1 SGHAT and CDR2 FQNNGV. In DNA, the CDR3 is TGTGCCAGCAGCTTAGCTGGGGCTCGGCCGGACTTC. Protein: CASSLAGARPDF. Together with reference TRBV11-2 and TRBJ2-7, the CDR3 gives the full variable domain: EAGVAQSPRYKIIEKRQSVAFWCNPISGHATLYWYQQILGQGPKLLIQFQNNGVVDDSQLPKDRFSAERLKGVDSTLKIQPAKLEDSAVYLCASSLAGARPDFGPGTRLTVT.

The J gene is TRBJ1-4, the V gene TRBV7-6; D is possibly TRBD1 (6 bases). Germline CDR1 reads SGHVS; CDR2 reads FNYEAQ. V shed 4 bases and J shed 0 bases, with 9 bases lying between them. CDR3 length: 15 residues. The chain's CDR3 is CASSSRQATNEKLFF. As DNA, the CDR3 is TGTGCCAGCAGCTCGCGACAGGCAACTAATGAAAAACTGTTTTTT.

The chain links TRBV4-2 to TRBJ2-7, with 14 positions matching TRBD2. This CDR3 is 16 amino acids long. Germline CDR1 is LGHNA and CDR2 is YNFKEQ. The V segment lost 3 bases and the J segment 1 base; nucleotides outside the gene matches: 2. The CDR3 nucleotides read TGTGCCAGCAGCCAGGGACTAGCGGGAGTGTCCTACGAGCAGTACTTC. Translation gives CASSQGLAGVSYEQYF.

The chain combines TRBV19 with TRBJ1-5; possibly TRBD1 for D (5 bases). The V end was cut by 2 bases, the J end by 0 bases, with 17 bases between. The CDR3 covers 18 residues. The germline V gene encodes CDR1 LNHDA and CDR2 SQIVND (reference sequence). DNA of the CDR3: TGTGCCAGTAGTATAAGAGGAGGGGCAGCCTATAGCAATCAGCCCCAGCATTTT. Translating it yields CASSIRGGAAYSNQPQHF.

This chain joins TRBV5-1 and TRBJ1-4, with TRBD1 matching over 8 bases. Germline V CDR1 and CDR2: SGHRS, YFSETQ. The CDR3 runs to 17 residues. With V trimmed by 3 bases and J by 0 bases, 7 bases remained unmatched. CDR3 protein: CASSWGTGDTTNEKLFF. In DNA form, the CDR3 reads TGCGCCAGCAGCTGGGGGACAGGAGATACAACTAATGAAAAACTGTTTTTT.

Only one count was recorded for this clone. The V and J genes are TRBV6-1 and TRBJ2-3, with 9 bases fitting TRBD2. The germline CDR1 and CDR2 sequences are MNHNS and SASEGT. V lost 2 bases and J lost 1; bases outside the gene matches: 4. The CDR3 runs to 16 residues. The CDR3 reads CASSETLAGGTDTQYF. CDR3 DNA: TGTGCCAGCAGTGAAACACTAGCGGGCGGCACAGATACGCAGTATTTT.

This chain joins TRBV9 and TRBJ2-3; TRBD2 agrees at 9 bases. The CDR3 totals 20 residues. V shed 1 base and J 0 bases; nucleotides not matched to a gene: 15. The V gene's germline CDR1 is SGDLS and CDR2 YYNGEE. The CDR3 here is CASSVRGRAGGPISTDTQYF. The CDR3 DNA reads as TGTGCCAGCAGCGTAAGGGGTCGAGCGGGGGGACCCATTAGCACAGATACGCAGTATTTT.

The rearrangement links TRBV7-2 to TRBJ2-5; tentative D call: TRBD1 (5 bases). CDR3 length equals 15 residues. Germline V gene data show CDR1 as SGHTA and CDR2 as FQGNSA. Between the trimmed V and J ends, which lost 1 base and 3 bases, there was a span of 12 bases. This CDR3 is CASSLVGQKEETQYF. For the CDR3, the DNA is TGTGCCAGCAGCTTAGTGGGGCAGAAAGAAGAGACCCAGTACTTC.

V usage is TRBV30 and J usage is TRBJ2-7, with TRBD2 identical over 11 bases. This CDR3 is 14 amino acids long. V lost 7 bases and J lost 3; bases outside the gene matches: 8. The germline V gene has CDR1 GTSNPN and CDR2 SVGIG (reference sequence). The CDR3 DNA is TGTGCCTATAACCCTAGCGGGGGGCTCTACGAGCAGTACTTC. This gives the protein CAYNPSGGLYEQYF.

The CDR3 reads CASSYQQGTNYGYTF. DNA for the CDR3: TGTGCCAGCAGTTACCAACAGGGAACTAACTATGGCTACACCTTC. The chain uses TRBV6-6 and TRBJ1-2, with D possibly being TRBD1 (6 bases). The germline CDR1 and CDR2 sequences are MNHNY and SVGAGI (reference sequence). Deletions cut 2 bases from V and 0 bases from J, with 10 bases between. The CDR3 runs 15 residues.

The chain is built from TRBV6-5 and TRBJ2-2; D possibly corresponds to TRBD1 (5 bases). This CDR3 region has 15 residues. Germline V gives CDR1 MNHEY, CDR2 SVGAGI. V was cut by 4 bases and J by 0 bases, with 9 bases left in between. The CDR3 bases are TGTGCCAGCAGTTGGGGCAGTTCGAACACCGGGGAGCTGTTTTTT. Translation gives CASSWGSSNTGELFF.

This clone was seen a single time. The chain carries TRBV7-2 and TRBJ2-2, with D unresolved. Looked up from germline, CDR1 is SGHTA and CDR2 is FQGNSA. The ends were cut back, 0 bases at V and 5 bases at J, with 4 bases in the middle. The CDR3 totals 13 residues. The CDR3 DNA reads TGTGCCAGCAGCTTAGCGCGGACCGGGGAGCTGTTTTTT. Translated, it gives CASSLARTGELFF.